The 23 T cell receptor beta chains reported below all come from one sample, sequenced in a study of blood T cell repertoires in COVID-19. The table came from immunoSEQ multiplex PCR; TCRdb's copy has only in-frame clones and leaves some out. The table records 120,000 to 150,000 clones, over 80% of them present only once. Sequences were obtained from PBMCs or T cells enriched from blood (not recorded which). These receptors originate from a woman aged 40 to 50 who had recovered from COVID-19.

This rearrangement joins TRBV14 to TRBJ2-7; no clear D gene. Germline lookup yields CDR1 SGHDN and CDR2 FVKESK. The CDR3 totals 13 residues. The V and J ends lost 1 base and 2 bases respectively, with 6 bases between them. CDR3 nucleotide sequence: TGTGCCAGCAGCCAAGGTACAGCCTACGAGCAGTACTTC. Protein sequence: CASSQGTAYEQYF.

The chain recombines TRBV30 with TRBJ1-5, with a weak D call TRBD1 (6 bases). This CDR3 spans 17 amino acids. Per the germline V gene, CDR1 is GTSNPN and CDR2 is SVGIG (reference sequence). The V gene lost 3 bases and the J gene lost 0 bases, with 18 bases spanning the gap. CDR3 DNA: TGTGCCTGGAGGTTAGGGGGACATCGATCTAGCAATCAGCCCCAGCATTTT. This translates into CAWRLGGHRSSNQPQHF.

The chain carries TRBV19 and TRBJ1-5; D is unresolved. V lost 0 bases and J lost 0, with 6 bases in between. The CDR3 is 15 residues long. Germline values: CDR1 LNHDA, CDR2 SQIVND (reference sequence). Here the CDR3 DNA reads TGTGCCAGTAGTATAGACAGGAATAGCAATCAGCCCCAGCATTTT. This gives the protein CASSIDRNSNQPQHF.

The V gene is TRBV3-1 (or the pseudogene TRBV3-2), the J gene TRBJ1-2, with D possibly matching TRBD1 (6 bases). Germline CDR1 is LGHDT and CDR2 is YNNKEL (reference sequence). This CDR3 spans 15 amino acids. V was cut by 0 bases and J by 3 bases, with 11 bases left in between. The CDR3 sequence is CASSQDQTGYYGYTF. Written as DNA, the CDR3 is TGTGCCAGCAGCCAAGACCAAACAGGGTACTATGGCTACACCTTC.

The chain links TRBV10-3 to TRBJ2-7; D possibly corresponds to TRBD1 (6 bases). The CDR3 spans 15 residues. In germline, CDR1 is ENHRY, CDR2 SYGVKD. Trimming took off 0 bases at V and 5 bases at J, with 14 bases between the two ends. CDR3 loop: CAISESIRDNDEQYF. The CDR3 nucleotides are TGTGCCATCAGTGAGTCGATTAGGGACAACGACGAGCAGTACTTC.

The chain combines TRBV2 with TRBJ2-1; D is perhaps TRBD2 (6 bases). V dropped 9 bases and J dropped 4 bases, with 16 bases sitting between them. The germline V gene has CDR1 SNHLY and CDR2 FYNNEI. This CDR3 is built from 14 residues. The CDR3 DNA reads TGTGCCAGTGGGCCGGGACTCGATTACAATGAGCAGTTCTTC. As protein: CASGPGLDYNEQFF.

CDR3 DNA sequence: TGTGCCAGCAGCCAAGACTCCAGGGTAAATGGCTACACCTTC. Translating it yields CASSQDSRVNGYTF. The chain has TRBV3-1 (or the pseudogene TRBV3-2) and TRBJ1-2, with a weak D call TRBD1 (5 bases). Trimming pared 0 bases from V and 6 bases from J, leaving 11 bases between. CDR3 length: 14 residues. CDR1 is LGHDT, CDR2 YNNKEL, per germline (reference sequence).

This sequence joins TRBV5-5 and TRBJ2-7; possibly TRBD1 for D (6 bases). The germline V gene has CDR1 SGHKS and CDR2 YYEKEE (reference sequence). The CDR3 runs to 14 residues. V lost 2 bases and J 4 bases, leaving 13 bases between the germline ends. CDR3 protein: CASSFLLGAYEQYF. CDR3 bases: TGTGCCAGCAGCTTCTTACTGGGGGCTTACGAGCAGTACTTC.

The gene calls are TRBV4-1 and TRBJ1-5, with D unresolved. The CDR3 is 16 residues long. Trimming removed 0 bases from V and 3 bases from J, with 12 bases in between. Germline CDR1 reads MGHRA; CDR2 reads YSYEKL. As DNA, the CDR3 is TGCGCCAGCAGCCAAGATGGGCCAGTGAACAATCAGCCCCAGCATTTT. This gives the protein CASSQDGPVNNQPQHF.

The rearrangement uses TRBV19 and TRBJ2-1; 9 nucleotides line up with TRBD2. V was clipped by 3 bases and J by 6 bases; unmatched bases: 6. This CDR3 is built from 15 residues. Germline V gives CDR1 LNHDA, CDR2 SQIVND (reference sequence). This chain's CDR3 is CASSIIAGASNEQFF. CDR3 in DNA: TGTGCCAGTAGTATCATAGCGGGAGCGAGCAATGAGCAGTTCTTC.

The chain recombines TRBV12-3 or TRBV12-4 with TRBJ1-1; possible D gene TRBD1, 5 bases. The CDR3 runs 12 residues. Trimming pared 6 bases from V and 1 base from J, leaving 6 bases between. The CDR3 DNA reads TGTGCCAGCAGCAGGGAGAACACTGAAGCTTTCTTT. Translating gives CASSRENTEAFF.

The CDR3 loop is CASSKPGQWTVYEQYF. CDR3 coding DNA: TGTGCCAGCAGCAAACCCGGACAGTGGACCGTCTACGAGCAGTACTTC. J is TRBJ2-7 and V is TRBV27; tentatively, D is TRBD1 (6 bases). This CDR3 comprises 16 residues. Looked up from germline, CDR1 is MNHEY and CDR2 is SMNVEV (reference sequence). The germline V and J ends were trimmed by 6 bases and 3 bases, with 21 bases remaining between them.

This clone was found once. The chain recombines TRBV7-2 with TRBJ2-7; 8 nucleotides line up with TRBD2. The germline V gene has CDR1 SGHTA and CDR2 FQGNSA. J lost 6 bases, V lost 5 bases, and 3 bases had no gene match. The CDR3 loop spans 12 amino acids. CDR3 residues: CASSPSGGEQYF. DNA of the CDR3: TGTGCCAGCAGCCCAAGCGGGGGCGAGCAGTACTTC.

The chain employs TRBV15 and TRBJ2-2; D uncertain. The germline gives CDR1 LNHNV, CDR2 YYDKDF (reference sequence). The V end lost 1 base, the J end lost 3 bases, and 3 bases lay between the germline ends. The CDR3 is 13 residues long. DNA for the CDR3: TGTGCCACCAGCAGAGGAGACACCGGGGAGCTGTTTTTT. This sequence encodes CATSRGDTGELFF.

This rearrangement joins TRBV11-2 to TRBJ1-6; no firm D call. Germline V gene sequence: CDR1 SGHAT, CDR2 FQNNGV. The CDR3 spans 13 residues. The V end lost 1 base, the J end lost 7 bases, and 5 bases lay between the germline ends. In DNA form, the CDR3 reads TGTGCCAGCAGCTTAGCGGTGAATTCACCCCTCCACTTT. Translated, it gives CASSLAVNSPLHF.

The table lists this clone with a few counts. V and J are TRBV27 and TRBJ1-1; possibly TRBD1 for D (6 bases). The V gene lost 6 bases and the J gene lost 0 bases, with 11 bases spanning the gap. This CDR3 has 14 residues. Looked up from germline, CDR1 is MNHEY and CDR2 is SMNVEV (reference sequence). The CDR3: CASRSDSMNTEAFF. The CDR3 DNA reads TGTGCCAGCAGATCGGACAGCATGAACACTGAAGCTTTCTTT.

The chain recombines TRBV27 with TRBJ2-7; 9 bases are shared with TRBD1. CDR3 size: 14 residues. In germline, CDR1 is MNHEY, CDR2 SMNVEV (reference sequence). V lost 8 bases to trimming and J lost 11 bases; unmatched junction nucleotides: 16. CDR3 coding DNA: TGTGCCAGCCTATCCGGGACAGGGCCGCGGGTTAAGTACTTC. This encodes CASLSGTGPRVKYF.

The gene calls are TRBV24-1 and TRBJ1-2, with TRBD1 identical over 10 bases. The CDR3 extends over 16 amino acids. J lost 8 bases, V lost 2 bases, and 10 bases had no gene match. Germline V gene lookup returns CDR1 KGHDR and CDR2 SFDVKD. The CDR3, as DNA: TGTGCCACCAGTGATTCAGGGACAGGGGCCTTGCGGGGCTACACCTTC. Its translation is CATSDSGTGALRGYTF.

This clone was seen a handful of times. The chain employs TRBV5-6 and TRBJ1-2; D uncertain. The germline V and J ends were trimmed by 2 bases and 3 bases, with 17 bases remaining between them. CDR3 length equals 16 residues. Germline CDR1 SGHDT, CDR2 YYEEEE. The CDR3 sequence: CASSFVNTRGDYGYTF. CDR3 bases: TGTGCCAGCAGCTTCGTCAACACCCGCGGGGACTATGGCTACACCTTC.

The chain's CDR3 is CASSLLPPASRLAGGPETQYF. CDR3 coding DNA: TGTGCCAGCAGCTTACTACCCCCAGCCTCGCGATTAGCGGGGGGGCCCGAGACCCAGTACTTC. V usage is TRBV7-6 and J usage is TRBJ2-5; 11 bases fit TRBD2. The CDR3 totals 21 residues. The V segment lost 2 bases and the J segment 5 bases; nucleotides outside the gene matches: 22. Germline loops: CDR1 SGHVS, CDR2 FNYEAQ.

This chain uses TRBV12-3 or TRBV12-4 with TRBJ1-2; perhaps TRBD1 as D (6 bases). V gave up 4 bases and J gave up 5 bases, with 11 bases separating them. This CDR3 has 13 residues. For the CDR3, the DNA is TGTGCCAGCAGTTCTCTACAGGGATATGGCTACACCTTC. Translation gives CASSSLQGYGYTF.

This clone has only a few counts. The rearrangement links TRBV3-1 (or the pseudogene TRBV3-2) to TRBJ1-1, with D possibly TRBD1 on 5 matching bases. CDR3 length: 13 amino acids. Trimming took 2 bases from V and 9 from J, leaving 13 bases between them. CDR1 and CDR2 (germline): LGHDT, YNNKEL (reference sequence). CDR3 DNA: TGTGCCAGCAGCCAATCGGACAAAGGGCAAGCTTTCTTT. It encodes CASSQSDKGQAFF.

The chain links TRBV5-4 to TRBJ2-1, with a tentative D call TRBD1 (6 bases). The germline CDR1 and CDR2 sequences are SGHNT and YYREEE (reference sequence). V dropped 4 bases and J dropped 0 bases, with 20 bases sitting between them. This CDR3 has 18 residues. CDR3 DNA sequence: TGTGCCAGCAGCGGGGAACTACCGGGACAACACTCCTACAATGAGCAGTTCTTC. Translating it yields CASSGELPGQHSYNEQFF.